These T cell receptor beta chains were read from a single sample in a study of blood T cell repertoires in COVID-19. Clones were read by immunoSEQ multiplex PCR, and TCRdb kept only the in-frame ones, dropping some. The sample lists about 40,000 clones, about four fifths seen once, with 2.6% in the top ten. The sequenced sample was peripheral blood. Receptor source: a woman aged 55-70 years with acute or convalescent COVID-19. Both conserved end residues are part of each CDR3. The order of the fields is D gene, clone size, J gene, V gene, CDR3 protein, CDR3 DNA. D genes are given only for firm matches. A clone size is listed for some rows: how often the clone was seen (once, few, many), or a class if it is expanded.

>TRBD1|.|TRBJ2-3|TRBV19
CASSADRSKADTQYF
TGTGCCAGTAGTGCGGACAGGTCTAAGGCGGATACGCAGTATTTT
>.|.|TRBJ2-5|TRBV5-1
CASSLDSKQETQYF
TGCGCCAGCAGCTTGGACAGCAAACAAGAGACCCAGTACTTC
>TRBD1|.|TRBJ2-7|TRBV2
CASSEQGAGYEQYF
TGTGCCAGCAGTGAGCAGGGGGCAGGCTACGAGCAGTACTTC
>.|.|TRBJ2-1|TRBV3-1/TRBV3-2
CASSPYRNNEQFF
TGTGCCAGCAGCCCGTACAGAAACAATGAGCAGTTCTTC
>.|.|TRBJ2-1|TRBV10-1
CASSGGTPTNEQFF
TGCGCCAGCAGTGGAGGCACTCCGACGAATGAGCAGTTCTTC
>TRBD2|.|TRBJ2-1|TRBV6-4
CASSDSTSGGDEQFF
TGTGCCAGCAGTGACTCGACTAGCGGGGGGGATGAGCAGTTCTTC
>TRBD2|.|TRBJ2-1|TRBV2
CASSLTGGGFPEQFF
TGTGCCAGCTCTCTCACGGGCGGGGGGTTCCCTGAGCAGTTCTTC
>.|.|TRBJ1-3|TRBV7-9
CASSLNRGNTIYF
TGTGCCAGCAGCTTAAACAGGGGAAACACCATATATTTT
>.|.|TRBJ2-5|TRBV19
CASQSPAGAGETQYF
TGTGCCAGTCAATCCCCCGCAGGGGCAGGAGAGACCCAGTACTTC
>.|.|TRBJ2-1|TRBV9
CASSVSGLVQAQFF
TGTGCCAGCAGCGTGTCGGGACTCGTCCAAGCGCAGTTCTTC
>TRBD1|once|TRBJ1-5|TRBV2
CASSFDRGQIYQPQHF
TGTGCCAGCAGTTTCGACAGGGGACAGATCTATCAGCCCCAGCATTTT
>.|.|TRBJ1-6|TRBV11-2
CASSWGSGANSPLHF
TGTGCCAGCAGTTGGGGAAGTGGGGCAAATTCACCCCTCCACTTT
>TRBD1|.|TRBJ2-7|TRBV19
CASSTGTGGHEQYF
TGTGCCAGTAGCACCGGGACAGGGGGTCACGAGCAGTACTTC
>.|.|TRBJ1-2|TRBV19
CASSRGERGYTF
TGTGCCAGTAGTAGGGGGGAACGAGGCTACACCTTC
>TRBD1|.|TRBJ1-4|TRBV5-1
CASRRTGSGEKLFF
TGCGCCAGCAGACGGACAGGTTCGGGCGAAAAACTGTTTTTT
>.|.|TRBJ2-4|TRBV3-1/TRBV3-2
CASSPKGGTSLVKNIQYF
TGTGCCAGCAGCCCAAAGGGAGGGACAAGTCTAGTCAAAAACATTCAGTACTTC
>TRBD1|.|TRBJ1-1|TRBV5-1
CASSWDRVSEAFF
TGCGCCAGCAGCTGGGACAGGGTCAGTGAAGCTTTCTTT
>.|.|TRBJ1-1|TRBV7-2
CASSVNRNTEAFF
TGTGCCAGCAGTGTTAACAGGAACACTGAAGCTTTCTTT
>TRBD2|.|TRBJ2-2|TRBV5-4
CATSPRGLGGRHTGELFF
TGTGCCACCTCGCCGAGAGGACTAGGCGGACGACACACCGGGGAGCTGTTTTTT
>TRBD1|.|TRBJ1-5|TRBV19
CASSFRRDRGFDQPQHF
TGTGCCAGTAGTTTTCGGAGGGACAGGGGCTTCGATCAGCCCCAGCATTTT
>.|.|TRBJ1-1|TRBV7-2
CASSLGHSNTEAFF
TGTGCCAGCAGCTTAGGACATTCGAACACTGAAGCTTTCTTT
>.|.|TRBJ2-7|TRBV9
CASSASGGNEQYF
TGTGCCAGCAGCGCCTCAGGGGGGAACGAGCAGTACTTC
>TRBD1|.|TRBJ2-5|TRBV5-1
CASSLEDRGLRETQYF
TGCGCCAGCAGCTTGGAGGACAGGGGGTTGAGGGAGACCCAGTACTTC
>.|.|TRBJ1-1|TRBV6-1
CASSDNLRGTEAFF
TGTGCCAGCAGTGATAATCTAAGGGGAACTGAAGCTTTCTTT
>.|.|TRBJ2-7|TRBV28
CASSFTGTTHEQYF
TGTGCCAGCAGTTTCACAGGGACCACCCACGAGCAGTACTTC
>.|.|TRBJ1-2|TRBV3-1/TRBV3-2
CASSQASTWGQGYTF
TGTGCCAGCAGCCAAGCATCCACATGGGGGCAAGGCTACACCTTC
>.|.|TRBJ2-5|TRBV14
CASSQVAGPVGTQYF
TGTGCCAGCAGCCAAGTTGCAGGGCCGGTCGGGACCCAGTACTTC
>.|.|TRBJ1-1|TRBV6-5
CASRPAGSTAEAFF
TGTGCCAGCAGGCCCGCAGGGTCAACGGCTGAAGCTTTCTTT
>TRBD1|.|TRBJ1-2|TRBV2
CASSADRQGALGGYTF
TGTGCCAGCAGTGCGGACAGACAGGGGGCTCTGGGGGGCTACACCTTC
>.|.|TRBJ2-2|TRBV7-2
CASSLRRSNTGELFF
TGTGCCAGCAGCCTGCGCCGCTCGAACACCGGGGAGCTGTTTTTT
>TRBD1|.|TRBJ2-7|TRBV12-3/TRBV12-4
CASSFQGAREQYF
TGTGCCAGCAGTTTCCAGGGGGCGCGTGAGCAGTACTTC
>TRBD1|.|TRBJ2-2|TRBV5-1
CASSLGQGSDGELFF
TGCGCCAGCAGCTTGGGACAGGGGTCTGACGGGGAGCTGTTTTTT
>.|few|TRBJ1-6|TRBV14
CASSQVQNNSPLHF
TGTGCCAGCAGCCAAGTACAGAATAATTCACCCCTCCACTTT
>.|.|TRBJ2-7|TRBV6-6
CASSYSSSGYEQYF
TGTGCCAGCAGTTACTCGTCGTCCGGGTACGAGCAGTACTTC
>TRBD2|once|TRBJ2-1|TRBV18
CASSPIAGGGEQFF
TGTGCCAGCTCACCGATAGCGGGAGGAGGTGAGCAGTTCTTC
>.|once|TRBJ2-5|TRBV14
CASSQDVEETQYF
TGTGCCAGCAGCCAAGATGTAGAAGAGACCCAGTACTTC
>.|.|TRBJ1-4|TRBV5-6
CASSPPQGGEKLFF
TGTGCCAGCAGCCCCCCCCAAGGGGGTGAAAAACTGTTTTTT
>TRBD2|.|TRBJ2-5|TRBV30
CAWSGAGEQETQYF
TGTGCCTGGAGTGGAGCGGGGGAACAAGAGACCCAGTACTTC
>TRBD1|.|TRBJ2-1|TRBV27
CASRDRASYNEQFF
TGTGCCAGCCGTGACAGGGCGTCCTACAATGAGCAGTTCTTC
>TRBD1|.|TRBJ1-2|TRBV30
CAWSEGAQGGYTF
TGTGCCTGGAGTGAGGGGGCGCAGGGGGGCTACACCTTC
>.|.|TRBJ2-2|TRBV6-5
CASRTWSNTGELFF
TGTGCCAGCAGAACCTGGAGTAACACCGGGGAGCTGTTTTTT
>.|once|TRBJ1-6|TRBV5-6
CASSQQENSPLHF
TGTGCCAGCAGCCAACAGGAAAATTCACCCCTCCACTTT
>.|once|TRBJ2-5|TRBV3-1/TRBV3-2
CASSLGWGPQETQYF
TGTGCCAGCAGCCTCGGCTGGGGGCCTCAAGAGACCCAGTACTTC
>.|.|TRBJ1-6|TRBV25-1
CASSALQRNSPLHF
TGTGCCAGCAGTGCCCTGCAGAGGAATTCACCCCTCCACTTT
>.|.|TRBJ2-1|TRBV7-6
CASSLGFGGPGGEQFF
TGTGCCAGCAGCTTAGGATTTGGTGGACCCGGGGGTGAGCAGTTCTTC
>.|.|TRBJ1-5|TRBV19
CASSIGGANQPQHF
TGTGCCAGTAGTATCGGCGGAGCCAATCAGCCCCAGCATTTT